The sequence of this T cell receptor (beta chain) was determined in a study of graft-versus-host responses after intestinal transplantation. On this clone itself: Its antigen is not identified.

Germline CDR1 reads SGHTA; CDR2 reads FQGNSA. The V gene lost 3 bases and the J gene lost 3 bases, with 12 bases spanning the gap. The CDR3 sequence is 14 residues long. Measured with immunoSEQ multiplex PCR; TCRdb has only the in-frame clones, and not every one. The sample carries some 110,000 clones, approximately 90% recorded once. The study's findings and limits: With peak circulating GvH clone levels came an association with early post-transplant HvG declines.

Here the sequenced sample was unstimulated CD4+ T cells sorted from spleen or lymph node cells, taken before intestinal transplant. The receptor's source is a human donor who received an intestinal transplant. The V gene is TRBV7-2, the J gene TRBJ2-7; maybe TRBD2 (5 bases). CDR3: CASSLSPGFYEQYF. CDR3 nucleotides: TGTGCCAGCAGCTTGTCCCCGGGGTTCTACGAGCAGTACTTC.